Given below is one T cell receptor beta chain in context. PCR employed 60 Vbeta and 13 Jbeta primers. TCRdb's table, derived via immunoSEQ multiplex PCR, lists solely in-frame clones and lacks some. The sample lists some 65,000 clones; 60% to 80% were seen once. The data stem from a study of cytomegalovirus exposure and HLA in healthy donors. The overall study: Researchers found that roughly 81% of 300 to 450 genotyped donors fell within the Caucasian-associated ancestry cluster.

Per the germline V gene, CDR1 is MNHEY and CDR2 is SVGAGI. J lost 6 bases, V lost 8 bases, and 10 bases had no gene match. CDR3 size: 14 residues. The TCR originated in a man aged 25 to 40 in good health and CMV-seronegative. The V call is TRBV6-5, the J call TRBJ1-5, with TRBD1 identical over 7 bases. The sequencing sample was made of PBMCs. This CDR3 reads CASGDRVGGQPQHF. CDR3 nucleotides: TGTGCCAGCGGAGACAGGGTTGGGGGTCAGCCCCAGCATTTT.